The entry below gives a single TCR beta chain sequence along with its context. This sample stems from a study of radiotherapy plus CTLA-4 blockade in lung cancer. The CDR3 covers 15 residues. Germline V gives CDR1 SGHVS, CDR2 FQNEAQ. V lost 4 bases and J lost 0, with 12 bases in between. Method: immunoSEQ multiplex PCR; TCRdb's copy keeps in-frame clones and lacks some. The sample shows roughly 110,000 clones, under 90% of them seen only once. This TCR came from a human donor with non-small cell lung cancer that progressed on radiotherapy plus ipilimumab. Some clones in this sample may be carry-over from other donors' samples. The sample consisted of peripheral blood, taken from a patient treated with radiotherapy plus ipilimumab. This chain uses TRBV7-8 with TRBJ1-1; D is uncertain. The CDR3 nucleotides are TGTGCCAGCAGCTCAGACCTGCGGATGAACACTGAAGCTTTCTTT. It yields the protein CASSSDLRMNTEAFF.